This entry describes one TCR beta chain. CDR1 and CDR2 (germline): SEHNR, FQNEAQ (reference sequence). J gave up 8 bases and V 7 bases, and 18 bases lay outside the gene matches. The CDR3 totals 17 residues. This entry is derived from a study of cytomegalovirus exposure and HLA in healthy donors. As for the study in general: Early on, a data release was issued that held 85 million to 95 million unique TCRs from HLA-typed donors.

The primer mix had 60 Vbeta and 13 Jbeta primers. In the source study's methods: There were about 86 million unique TCR beta chains by a later count, and approximately 12 million of them were shared. Some clones are missing from TCRdb's copy, which holds only in-frame ones; the method was immunoSEQ multiplex PCR. Clonal size and the V and J genes are those of that table, whereas D and trimming came from the DNA. The table has some 150,000 clones, roughly 78% seen once. The chain couples TRBV7-9 to TRBJ2-1; 9 nucleotides line up with TRBD2. The sequenced sample consisted of PBMCs. The origin of this receptor is a man aged 50 or older in good health and CMV-seropositive. Here the CDR3 reads CASINSGGGGGIDEQFF. CDR3 nucleotide sequence: TGTGCCAGCATCAATAGCGGGGGAGGGGGAGGCATCGATGAGCAGTTCTTC.